The T cell receptor beta chain described here comes from a study of T cell responses to AZD1222 COVID-19 vaccine. CDR1 is SGHRS and CDR2 is YFSETQ in the germline V gene. The trim removed 2 bases at V and 8 bases at J, leaving 10 bases unmatched. The CDR3 contains 15 residues. The protocol was immunoSEQ multiplex PCR, while the TCRdb copy is restricted to in-frame clones and leaves out a portion. Of roughly 120,000 clones listed, just over 90% are singletons. The chain combines TRBV5-1 with TRBJ1-2; TRBD1 matches 9 bases. The source was peripheral blood, collected 28 days after the second AZD1222 dose. The TCR sequence derives from an adult who received the AZD1222 COVID-19 vaccine. This chain's CDR3 is CASSFGTGKGGGYTF. The CDR3, as DNA: TGCGCCAGCAGCTTCGGGACAGGGAAGGGAGGCGGCTACACCTTC. Drawing the rest from reference TRBV5-1 and TRBJ1-2, the complete variable domain is KAGVTQTPRYLIKTRGQQVTLSCSPISGHRSVSWYQQTPGQGLQFLFEYFSETQRNKGNFPGRFSGRQFSNSRSEMNVSTLELGDSALYLCASSFGTGKGGGYTFGSGTRLTVV.